The next 30 T cell receptor beta chains were all read from a single sample in a study of siplizumab effects on memory and regulatory T cells. Produced via immunoSEQ multiplex PCR; TCRdb's table is partial and in-frame only. The repertoire includes around 100,000 clones, over 90% of them detected once, and about 0.62% sits in the top ten. Source material: Tregs sorted from blood. The receptors come from a human donor in good health.

The chain uses TRBV7-9 and TRBJ1-6; unclear D gene. CDR1 and CDR2 from the germline V gene are SEHNR and FQNEAQ (reference sequence). V was clipped by 5 bases and J by 10 bases, with 18 bases between them. The CDR3 extends over 15 amino acids. As DNA, the CDR3 is TGTGCCAGCAGCCCTCCGTGGAGGGTTGGGTCACCCCTCCACTTT. This gives the protein CASSPPWRVGSPLHF.

Only one count was recorded for this clone. The chain has TRBV5-4 and TRBJ2-3; D is perhaps TRBD1 (6 bases). The ends were cut back, 3 bases at V and 0 bases at J, with 20 bases in the middle. This CDR3 contains 18 residues. Germline V gives CDR1 SGHNT, CDR2 YYREEE (reference sequence). DNA of the CDR3: TGTGCCAGCAGCTATCGGCAGGGGCCCTTTACTAGCACAGATACGCAGTATTTT. Amino acids: CASSYRQGPFTSTDTQYF.

This chain joins TRBV19 and TRBJ2-5, with D uncertain. The CDR3 has 13 residues. Germline values: CDR1 LNHDA, CDR2 SQIVND (reference sequence). Trimming took off 3 bases at V and 5 bases at J, with 10 bases between the two ends. CDR3 DNA: TGTGCCAGTAGTATCGGGTATGTGGAGACCCAGTACTTC. Translation gives CASSIGYVETQYF.

This chain joins TRBV5-1 and TRBJ2-2; D unclear. Germline V gene sequence: CDR1 SGHRS, CDR2 YFSETQ. CDR3 length: 13 amino acids. The V end lost 7 bases, the J end lost 2 bases, and 9 bases lay between the germline ends. The CDR3 region is CASAETNTGELFF. The CDR3, as DNA: TGCGCCAGCGCAGAGACTAACACCGGGGAGCTGTTTTTT.

V gene TRBV5-5 combines with J gene TRBJ2-2, with 7 nucleotides matching TRBD1. There are 14 residues in the CDR3. Germline trimming cut 5 bases from V and 7 bases from J; bases unmatched to any gene: 8. Germline CDR1 reads SGHKS; CDR2 reads YYEKEE (reference sequence). CDR3 loop: CASSRQGWGGELFF. CDR3 nucleotides: TGTGCCAGCAGTCGACAGGGTTGGGGCGGGGAGCTGTTTTTT.

The rearrangement links TRBV4-2 to TRBJ2-3; D is perhaps TRBD2 (6 bases). The CDR3 covers 16 residues. Germline V CDR1 and CDR2: LGHNA, YNFKEQ. Trimming removed 4 bases from V and 0 bases from J, with 14 bases in between. CDR3 amino acids: CASSLYLSGSTDTQYF. CDR3 bases: TGTGCCAGCAGCCTCTACCTTAGCGGAAGCACAGATACGCAGTATTTT.

V is TRBV7-3 and J is TRBJ1-1; TRBD1 matches at 7 bases. The CDR3 length is 16 residues. Germline V gene data show CDR1 as SGHTA and CDR2 as FQGTGA. V dropped 5 bases and J dropped 5; count of bases not matched to a gene: 14. CDR3 sequence: CASSPLPPDRATEAFF. Written as DNA, the CDR3 is TGTGCCAGCAGCCCCCTTCCGCCCGACAGGGCTACTGAAGCTTTCTTT.

The J gene is TRBJ1-2, the V gene TRBV9; tentatively, D is TRBD1 (5 bases). This CDR3 comprises 16 residues. Germline CDR1 is SGDLS and CDR2 is YYNGEE. Trimming removed 0 bases at V and 5 bases at J, with 17 bases between. This CDR3 reads CASSVGGAQSLYGYTF. In nucleotides, the CDR3 is TGTGCCAGCAGCGTAGGTGGGGCTCAGAGCTTGTATGGCTACACCTTC.

The V and J genes are TRBV5-1 and TRBJ2-1, with D possibly being TRBD1 (7 bases). The V gene's germline CDR1 is SGHRS and CDR2 YFSETQ. Trimming cost V 3 bases and J 6 bases, with 13 bases left between them. This CDR3 contains 14 residues. The CDR3 is CASSWRDSSNEQFF. CDR3 in DNA: TGCGCCAGCAGCTGGAGGGACAGCTCCAATGAGCAGTTCTTC.

The rearrangement joins TRBV6-6 to TRBJ2-3; D tentatively fits TRBD1 or TRBD2 (5 bases each). V shed 6 bases and J shed 4 bases, with 8 bases lying between them. The CDR3 is 12 amino acids. CDR1 is MNHNY and CDR2 is SVGAGI in the germline V gene (reference sequence). For the CDR3, the DNA is TGTGCCAGCAGCGGGGCGGCAGATACGCAGTATTTT. It translates to CASSGAADTQYF.

The chain joins TRBV27 to TRBJ1-5; D is unclear. The CDR3 sequence is 15 residues long. The V and J ends lost 4 bases and 4 bases respectively, with 14 bases between them. Germline assignment: CDR1 MNHEY and CDR2 SMNVEV (reference sequence). DNA of the CDR3: TGTGCCAGCAGTTCGGTCGGACGGGCAAATCAGCCCCAGCATTTT. Its protein product is CASSSVGRANQPQHF.

The V gene is TRBV2, the J gene TRBJ1-1, with TRBD1 identical over 12 bases. Germline V gives CDR1 SNHLY, CDR2 FYNNEI. Trimming cost V 7 bases and J 4 bases; bases outside gene matches: 4. The CDR3 extends over 14 amino acids. The CDR3 bases are TGTGCCAGCAAGGGGACAGGGGGCGTCACTGAAGCTTTCTTT. The encoded protein is CASKGTGGVTEAFF.

The V call is TRBV5-1, the J call TRBJ2-5; D may be TRBD1 or TRBD2 (6 bases each). V lost 10 bases and J lost 1, with 20 bases in between. The length of the CDR3 is 15 residues. The germline CDR1 and CDR2 sequences are SGHRS and YFSETQ. Written as DNA, the CDR3 is TGCGCCGCAGCCAGGGGAGGCGGGGTCCAAGAGACCCAGTACTTC. Translation gives CAAARGGGVQETQYF.

The rearrangement links TRBV29-1 to TRBJ2-7; TRBD1 is a possible D gene (6 bases). The CDR3 runs to 13 residues. V was trimmed by 4 bases and J by 2 bases, leaving 12 bases between them. Germline values: CDR1 SQVTM, CDR2 ANQGSEA. The CDR3 DNA follows: TGCAGCGTTGTTGGCAGGGGACCCTACGAGCAGTACTTC. It yields the protein CSVVGRGPYEQYF.

V is TRBV5-6 and J is TRBJ1-5; D possibly corresponds to TRBD1 (6 bases). Germline V CDR1 and CDR2: SGHDT, YYEEEE. The V gene lost 1 base and the J gene lost 4 bases, with 15 bases spanning the gap. The CDR3 spans 16 residues. In DNA form, the CDR3 reads TGTGCCAGCAGCTTGTGGGGGACTCAGGGGAATCAGCCCCAGCATTTT. Translation: CASSLWGTQGNQPQHF.

The chain recombines TRBV21-1 with TRBJ1-5. TRBV21-1 is annotated as a pseudogene. The CDR3 is made up of 14 amino acids. The CDR3 region is CASSLVPSNQPQHF. In nucleotides, the CDR3 is TGTGCCAGCAGCCTCGTCCCTAGCAATCAGCCCCAGCATTTT.

This clone was recorded many times. The chain joins TRBV7-2 to TRBJ2-5; D call uncertain. Per germline, CDR1 SGHTA and CDR2 FQGNSA. V lost 0 bases to trimming and J lost 2 bases, with 4 bases between them. The CDR3 consists of 13 residues. The CDR3 bases are TGTGCCAGCAGCTTAGCACTTCAAGAGACCCAGTACTTC. Its translation is CASSLALQETQYF.

The chain couples TRBV18 to TRBJ1-2; D is undetermined. Trimming removed 1 base at V and 3 bases at J, with 9 bases between. CDR3 size: 14 residues. Per the germline V gene, CDR1 is KGHSH and CDR2 is LQKENI. The CDR3 coding sequence is TGTGCCAGCTCACCACTTAGGACGGACTATGGCTACACCTTC. Translation: CASSPLRTDYGYTF.

The chain recombines TRBV27 with TRBJ2-2; the D is unclear. CDR1 is MNHEY, CDR2 SMNVEV, per germline (reference sequence). This CDR3 region has 15 residues. Trimming shortened V by 1 base and J by 1 base, and 7 bases separated the two germline ends. The CDR3 loop reads CASSLFSLNTGELFF. In DNA form, the CDR3 reads TGTGCCAGCAGTTTATTTTCTCTGAACACCGGGGAGCTGTTTTTT.

The chain links TRBV6-5 to TRBJ1-2, with D possibly TRBD1 on 5 matching bases. Trimming stripped 6 bases from V and 3 bases from J, with 14 bases between. CDR3 size: 14 residues. Germline V lookup: CDR1 MNHEY, CDR2 SVGAGI. The CDR3 nucleotides read TGTGCCAGCAGCGCCTTGGACAAAGACTATGGCTACACCTTC. Amino acid sequence: CASSALDKDYGYTF.

The chain is built from TRBV7-2 and TRBJ1-6; D remains ambiguous. CDR3 length: 14 residues. From germline, CDR1 is SGHTA and CDR2 FQGNSA. With 6 bases removed from V and 9 bases from J, the gap between germline ends came to 15 bases. The CDR3 protein is CASSRTGVASPLHF. The CDR3 DNA reads TGTGCCAGCAGTCGGACGGGTGTTGCTTCACCCCTCCACTTT.

The chain carries TRBV7-9 and TRBJ2-2; 10 bases fit TRBD2. V was clipped by 5 bases and J by 5 bases; unmatched bases: 2. Looked up from germline, CDR1 is SEHNR and CDR2 is FQNEAQ (reference sequence). This CDR3 has 14 amino acids. CDR3 loop: CASSPSGSTGELFF. CDR3 bases: TGTGCCAGCAGCCCTAGCGGGAGTACCGGGGAGCTGTTTTTT.

This chain joins TRBV9 and TRBJ2-1, with 8 nucleotides matching TRBD2. The CDR3 length is 13 residues. Unmatched junction bases numbered 8, after V lost 0 bases and J lost 15 bases. In germline, CDR1 is SGDLS, CDR2 YYNGEE. The chain's CDR3 is CASSVGEREPAFF. As DNA, the CDR3 is TGTGCCAGCAGCGTAGGAGAGCGGGAGCCTGCGTTCTTC.

This rearrangement joins TRBV5-1 to TRBJ2-7; 9 positions agree with TRBD1. The junction had 10 bases not matched to a gene; V was cut back by 0 bases and J by 0 bases. Germline V gene data show CDR1 as SGHRS and CDR2 as YFSETQ. The CDR3 length is 18 residues. The CDR3 bases are TGCGCCAGCAGCTTGGCCAGTGGCGGGACAGGGCACTCCTACGAGCAGTACTTC. Its protein product is CASSLASGGTGHSYEQYF.

The CDR3 DNA follows: TGTGCCAGCAGTCAGGTGGACAGCTCCTACGAGCAGTACTTC. Protein product: CASSQVDSSYEQYF. V gene TRBV5-8 combines with J gene TRBJ2-7; the D gene is possibly TRBD1 (6 bases). Trimming cost V 5 bases and J 0 bases, with 12 bases left between them. The CDR3 covers 14 residues. Germline V lookup: CDR1 SGHTS, CDR2 YDEGEE.

The rearrangement joins TRBV7-2 to TRBJ2-7; no reliable D call. The CDR3 consists of 13 residues. V was clipped by 5 bases and J by 2 bases, with 10 bases between them. The germline V gene encodes CDR1 SGHTA and CDR2 FQGNSA. The DNA of the CDR3 is TGTGCCAGCAGCCGGGCAATCACCTACGAGCAGTACTTC. Its protein product is CASSRAITYEQYF. The complete variable domain, with remaining parts taken from reference TRBV7-2 and TRBJ2-7, reads GAGVSQSPSNKVTEKGKDVELRCDPISGHTALYWYRQSLGQGLEFLIYFQGNSAPDKSGLPSDRFSAERTGGSVSTLTIQRTQQEDSAVYLCASSRAITYEQYFGPGTRLTVT.

This sequence joins TRBV19 and TRBJ1-5, with TRBD1 matching 9 bases. In germline, CDR1 is LNHDA, CDR2 SQIVND (reference sequence). V shed 3 bases and J 7 bases; nucleotides not matched to a gene: 10. The CDR3 runs to 16 residues. The CDR3 reads CASSIRTGQGRQPQHF. CDR3 bases: TGTGCCAGTAGTATTCGTACCGGACAGGGGAGACAGCCCCAGCATTTT. The variable domain in full, with the rest retrieved from reference TRBV19 and TRBJ1-5, is DGGITQSPKYLFRKEGQNVTLSCEQNLNHDAMYWYRQDPGQGLRLIYYSQIVNDFQKGDIAEGYSVSREKKESFPLTVTSAQKNPTAFYLCASSIRTGQGRQPQHFGDGTRLSIL.

The chain combines TRBV7-2 with TRBJ1-6; D unclear. The length of the CDR3 is 15 residues. Germline V CDR1 and CDR2: SGHTA, FQGNSA. V shed 1 base and J shed 5 bases, with 9 bases lying between them. The CDR3 DNA sequence: TGTGCCAGCAGCTTAGTCGTTCAGAATAATTCACCCCTCCACTTT. The encoded protein is CASSLVVQNNSPLHF.

J is TRBJ1-2 and V is TRBV28; unclear D gene. CDR1 and CDR2 (germline): MDHEN, SYDVKM. The V gene lost 8 bases and the J gene lost 2 bases, with 15 bases spanning the gap. This CDR3 has 14 amino acids. The CDR3 reads CASYVVGSNYGYTF. As DNA, the CDR3 is TGTGCCAGCTACGTAGTGGGCTCCAACTATGGCTACACCTTC.

This clone was found once. V is TRBV28 and J is TRBJ2-7, with 10 bases lining up with TRBD1. The CDR3 runs to 15 residues. Trimming cost V 7 bases and J 5 bases; bases outside gene matches: 11. Germline assignment: CDR1 MDHEN and CDR2 SYDVKM. CDR3 residues: CASNGRGTGVNEQYF. Here the CDR3 DNA reads TGTGCCAGCAACGGGCGGGGGACAGGGGTTAACGAGCAGTACTTC.